The entry below describes one T cell receptor (beta chain). The data are from a study of identical twins. TCRdb processed the 5' RACE reads anew with MiXCR; each CDR3 protein has one entry. The profile shows 690,000 or so distinct CDR3 sequences, roughly 8% of them singletons. This CDR3 is 17 amino acids long. The germline V gene has CDR1 SGHRS and CDR2 YFSETQ. V was trimmed by 4 bases and J by 2 bases, leaving 22 bases between them. These data also featured in a second study, about yellow fever vaccine responses in identical twins.

This TCR came from a woman in her late teens or twenties in good health. V gene TRBV5-1 combines with J gene TRBJ2-7, with no clear D. The sample was PBMCs. The CDR3 region has the DNA TGCGCCAGCAGCCAAAAGTCCTCAACCTTGGATGCCTACGAGCAGTACTTC. Translation gives CASSQKSSTLDAYEQYF.